These 24 T cell receptor beta chains came from one sample sequenced in a study of early T cells in non-severe SARS-CoV-2 infection. TCRdb itself ran the 5' RACE reads through MiXCR, one entry per CDR3 protein. The data show some 100,000 distinct CDR3 sequences, with over 12% seen just once and about 0.58% held by the top ten. Sequencing used whole blood. Receptor source: an adult who was a healthcare worker with PCR-confirmed SARS-CoV-2 infection or an uninfected control (not recorded which).

The J gene is TRBJ2-1, the V gene TRBV7-3; D might be TRBD1 or TRBD2, each matching 5 bases. Germline V lookup: CDR1 SGHTA, CDR2 FQGTGA. V was shortened by 4 bases and J by 5 bases, with 12 bases between the two germline ends. CDR3 size: 14 residues. CDR3 DNA: TGTGCCAGCAGCTCCCCCGGGGCGGACAATGAGCAGTTCTTC. Its translation is CASSSPGADNEQFF.

A few counts support this clonotype. The gene calls are TRBV2 and TRBJ1-1; D ambiguous. From germline, CDR1 is SNHLY and CDR2 FYNNEI. V was pared by 11 bases and J by 3 bases, with 16 bases between. This CDR3 is 13 amino acids long. CDR3 sequence (DNA): TGTGCCTGCCGGGCCTCGGAGGACACTGAAGCTTTCTTT. Its translation: CACRASEDTEAFF.

The chain has TRBV20-1 and TRBJ1-6; D call uncertain. The CDR3 totals 14 residues. The V and J ends lost 1 base and 9 bases respectively, with 13 bases between them. Germline loops: CDR1 DFQATT, CDR2 SNEGSKA (reference sequence). CDR3 residues: CSARVTGSGSPLHF. In nucleotides, the CDR3 is TGCAGTGCTAGAGTGACCGGTTCAGGTTCACCCCTCCACTTT.

There are a few counts of this clonotype. This sequence joins TRBV5-6 and TRBJ1-2; D may be TRBD1 (6 bases). The CDR3 consists of 14 residues. The ends were cut back, 4 bases at V and 8 bases at J, with 18 bases in the middle. The germline gives CDR1 SGHDT, CDR2 YYEEEE. The DNA of the CDR3 is TGTGCCAGCAGCCCCTCCGGGGGGGGCGAGGGCTACACCTTC. This encodes CASSPSGGGEGYTF.

In the case of this clonotype: Given a much more abundant clone one base away, this may be a read error. The genes are TRBV6-2 or TRBV6-3 and TRBJ2-1; D is unclear. The germline gives CDR1 MNHEY, CDR2 SVGEGT. The CDR3 has 12 amino acids. The CDR3 region has the DNA TGTACCAGCAGTGCAACTATAGCTGAGCAGTTCTTC. Translating it yields CTSSATIAEQFF.

This clonotype was observed many times. V usage is TRBV28 and J usage is TRBJ2-7; D is ambiguous. The germline V and J ends were trimmed by 3 bases and 5 bases, with 8 bases remaining between them. Germline lookup yields CDR1 MDHEN and CDR2 SYDVKM. The CDR3 runs 12 residues. The CDR3 sequence: CASSFRQDEQYV. CDR3 coding DNA: TGTGCCAGCAGTTTTAGGCAGGACGAGCAGTACGTC.

This clonotype was counted a few times. The gene calls are TRBV5-5 and TRBJ1-1, with D unclear. V was trimmed by 0 bases and J by 6 bases, leaving 12 bases between them. This CDR3 contains 14 residues. Germline CDR1 is SGHKS and CDR2 is YYEKEE (reference sequence). CDR3 nucleotide sequence: TGTGCCAGCAGCTTGGTGCCTCAACGGGCTGAAGCTTTCTTT. Amino acid sequence: CASSLVPQRAEAFF.

In this sample, this clonotype turned up a few times. V and J are TRBV12-3 or TRBV12-4 and TRBJ1-1; D not certain. V was pared by 2 bases and J by 0 bases, with 4 bases between. This CDR3 has 13 amino acids. Written as DNA, the CDR3 is TGTGCCAGCAGTTTACAAATGAACACTGAAGCTTTCTTT. Protein sequence: CASSLQMNTEAFF.

This clonotype occurred a few times. V gene TRBV5-4 combines with J gene TRBJ2-2; D not resolved. Germline V gene data show CDR1 as SGHNT and CDR2 as YYREEE (reference sequence). This CDR3 spans 15 amino acids. The ends were cut back, 0 bases at V and 2 bases at J, with 8 bases in the middle. CDR3 in amino acids: CASSLDSRNTGELFF. The DNA of the CDR3 is TGTGCCAGCAGCTTGGACTCCAGAAACACCGGGGAGCTGTTTTTT. Based on the CDR3 plus reference TRBV5-4 and TRBJ2-2, the full variable domain is ETGVTQSPTHLIKTRGQQVTLRCSSQSGHNTVSWYQQALGQGPQFIFQYYREEENGRGNFPPRFSGLQFPNYSSELNVNALELDDSALYLCASSLDSRNTGELFFGEGSRLTVL.

This clonotype showed up just a few times. The rearrangement uses TRBV2 and TRBJ1-4; no clear D. The V end was cut by 4 bases, the J end by 14 bases, with 14 bases between. CDR1 SNHLY and CDR2 FYNNEI come from the germline V gene. This CDR3 contains 12 residues. The CDR3 sequence is CASSAGVATLFF. The DNA of the CDR3 is TGTGCCAGCAGTGCTGGAGTAGCTACGCTGTTTTTT.

This clonotype appeared a few times. V usage is TRBV11-2 and J usage is TRBJ2-7; 7 bases line up with TRBD1. Losses at the gene ends were 1 base for V and 4 bases for J; bases not matched to a gene: 1. The V gene's germline CDR1 is SGHAT and CDR2 FQNNGV. CDR3 length equals 13 residues. CDR3 nucleotide sequence: TGTGCCAGCAGCTTAGGGGGACAGTACGAGCAGTACGTC. Its translation: CASSLGGQYEQYV.

This clonotype has a count of ten or more. The chain links TRBV2 to TRBJ2-5; D is unresolved. This CDR3 region has 11 residues. Germline lookup yields CDR1 SNHLY and CDR2 FYNNEI. The ends were cut back, 7 bases at V and 6 bases at J, with 9 bases in the middle. CDR3 nucleotide sequence: TGTGCCAGCATTCGTGGCAAGACCCAGTACTTC. The encoded protein is CASIRGKTQYF. Supplemented by reference TRBV2 and TRBJ2-5, the full variable domain reads EPEVTQTPSHQVTQMGQEVILRCVPISNHLYFYWYRQILGQKVEFLVSFYNNEISEKSEIFDDQFSVERPDGSNFTLKIRSTKLEDSAMYFCASIRGKTQYFGPGTRLLVL.

The chain carries TRBV27 and TRBJ2-1; a weak D match, TRBD2 (6 bases). The V end lost 4 bases, the J end lost 7 bases, and 8 bases lay between the germline ends. Germline loops: CDR1 MNHEY, CDR2 SMNVEV (reference sequence). CDR3 size: 12 residues. The CDR3 sequence: CASSSRGNEQFF. CDR3 DNA: TGTGCCAGCAGTTCCCGGGGGAATGAGCAGTTCTTC.

The V and J genes are TRBV7-3 and TRBJ1-1; no reliable D call. Trimming shortened V by 2 bases and J by 1 base, and 14 bases separated the two germline ends. Germline CDR1 is SGHTA and CDR2 is FQGTGA. CDR3 length: 16 amino acids. The CDR3 nucleotides read TGTGCCAGCAGCTTAGAGAAAGGCCTTCGGAACACTGAAGCTTTCTTT. Translating gives CASSLEKGLRNTEAFF.

In this sample, this clonotype turned up many times. The chain carries TRBV11-3 and TRBJ2-3, with D possibly TRBD2 on 5 matching bases. The germline V gene has CDR1 SGHNT and CDR2 YENEEA. The CDR3 runs to 15 residues. The germline V and J ends were trimmed by 1 base and 0 bases, with 8 bases remaining between them. CDR3 in amino acids: CASSLVGSSTDTQYF. CDR3 DNA sequence: TGTGCCAGCAGCTTAGTAGGGAGTAGCACAGATACGCAGTATTTT. Combining the CDR3 with reference TRBV11-3 and TRBJ2-3 gives the whole variable domain EAGVVQSPRYKIIEKKQPVAFWCNPISGHNTLYWYLQNLGQGPELLIRYENEEAVDDSQLPKDRFSAERLKGVDSTLKIQPAELGDSAVYLCASSLVGSSTDTQYFGPGTRLTVL.

The rearrangement uses TRBV12-3 or TRBV12-4 and TRBJ1-3; perhaps TRBD1 as D (5 bases). V was shortened by 5 bases and J by 4 bases, with 12 bases between the two germline ends. This CDR3 comprises 14 residues. The CDR3 sequence: CASSPGLQGNTIYF. DNA for the CDR3: TGTGCCAGCAGTCCGGGACTTCAAGGAAACACCATATATTTT.

This clonotype was seen more than once but under ten times. The V call is TRBV24-1, the J call TRBJ2-2, with 7 bases lining up with TRBD2. CDR1 and CDR2 from the germline V gene are KGHDR and SFDVKD. Trimming removed 6 bases from V and 2 bases from J; junction bases left unmatched: 2. CDR3 length equals 14 residues. CDR3 loop: CATSRGGNTGELFF. CDR3 bases: TGTGCCACCAGTCGCGGGGGTAACACCGGGGAGCTGTTTTTT.

This sequence joins TRBV3-1 and TRBJ2-3; 10 bases line up with TRBD2. Losses at the gene ends were 1 base for V and 0 bases for J; bases not matched to a gene: 4. Germline lookup yields CDR1 LGHDT and CDR2 YNNKEL (reference sequence). This CDR3 is built from 17 residues. The DNA for the CDR3 is TGTGCCAGCAGCCAAGCGAATAGCGGGGGGAGCACAGATACGCAGTATTTT. Translating it yields CASSQANSGGSTDTQYF.

This clonotype was picked up a small number of times. V gene TRBV7-6 combines with J gene TRBJ2-1; 9 bases fit TRBD2. In germline, CDR1 is SGHVS, CDR2 FNYEAQ. The junction had 14 bases not matched to a gene; V was cut back by 2 bases and J by 3 bases. This CDR3 is 19 amino acids long. The CDR3 DNA follows: TGTGCCAGCAGCTTAATTGTAGCGGGGGCCCGGAACAACTACAATGAGCAGTTCTTC. Translation gives CASSLIVAGARNNYNEQFF.

V gene TRBV28 combines with J gene TRBJ2-3, with TRBD1 identical over 11 bases. Germline-derived CDR1 and CDR2 are MDHEN and SYDVKM. CDR3 length equals 15 residues. V trimming: 9 bases; J trimming: 6 bases; junction bases outside the gene matches: 11. CDR3 loop: CASNGQGASLDTQYF. Written as DNA, the CDR3 is TGTGCCAGTAACGGACAGGGGGCCTCGTTGGATACGCAGTATTTT.

The rearrangement links TRBV3-1 to TRBJ1-1; D is ambiguous. Germline V gene sequence: CDR1 LGHDT, CDR2 YNNKEL (reference sequence). The CDR3 runs 12 residues. The V end lost 4 bases, the J end lost 1 base, and 4 bases lay between the germline ends. The CDR3 DNA reads as TGTGCCAGCAGCCGGACGAACACTGAAGCTTTCTTT. Translated, it gives CASSRTNTEAFF.

This chain uses TRBV9 with TRBJ1-2, with unresolved D. V was shortened by 6 bases and J by 4 bases, with 22 bases between the two germline ends. The germline V gene has CDR1 SGDLS and CDR2 YYNGEE. This CDR3 region has 16 residues. The CDR3, as DNA: TGTGCCAGCACCGAAACCGTAGGGTCACAGAGCTATGGCTACACCTTC. It encodes CASTETVGSQSYGYTF. Together with reference TRBV9 and TRBJ1-2, the CDR3 gives the full variable domain: DSGVTQTPKHLITATGQRVTLRCSPRSGDLSVYWYQQSLDQGLQFLIQYYNGEERAKGNILERFSAQQFPDLHSELNLSSLELGDSALYFCASTETVGSQSYGYTFGSGTRLTVV.

The J gene is TRBJ1-1, the V gene TRBV20-1; D is undetermined. Trimming shortened V by 5 bases and J by 1 base, and 14 bases separated the two germline ends. This CDR3 has 14 amino acids. Germline assignment: CDR1 DFQATT and CDR2 SNEGSKA (reference sequence). The DNA for the CDR3 is TGCAGTGCTCTGGGCGGGGTGTCGAACACTGAAGCTTTCTTT. Its protein product is CSALGGVSNTEAFF.

A few counts support this clonotype. The chain is built from TRBV21-1 and TRBJ2-1; the table names TRBD1, a call not compared with the DNA. TRBV21-1 is a pseudogene locus. There are 17 residues in the CDR3. In nucleotides, the CDR3 is TGTGCCAGCAGCACAAGGAGAGGCGGGACAGTCCGCAATGAGCAGTTCTTC. Translated, it gives CASSTRRGGTVRNEQFF.